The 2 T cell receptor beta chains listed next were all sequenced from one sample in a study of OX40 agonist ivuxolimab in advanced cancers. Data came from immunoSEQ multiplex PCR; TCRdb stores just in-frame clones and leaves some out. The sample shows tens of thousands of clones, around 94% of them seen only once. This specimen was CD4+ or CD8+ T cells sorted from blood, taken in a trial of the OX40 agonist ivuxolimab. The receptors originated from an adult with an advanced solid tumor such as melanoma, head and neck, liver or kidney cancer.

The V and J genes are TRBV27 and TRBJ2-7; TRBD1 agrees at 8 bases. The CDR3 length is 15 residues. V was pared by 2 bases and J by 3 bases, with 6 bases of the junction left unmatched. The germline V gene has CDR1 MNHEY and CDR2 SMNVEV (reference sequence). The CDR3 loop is CASSLEGQAIYEQYF. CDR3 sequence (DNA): TGTGCCAGCAGTTTAGAGGGACAGGCTATCTACGAGCAGTACTTC.

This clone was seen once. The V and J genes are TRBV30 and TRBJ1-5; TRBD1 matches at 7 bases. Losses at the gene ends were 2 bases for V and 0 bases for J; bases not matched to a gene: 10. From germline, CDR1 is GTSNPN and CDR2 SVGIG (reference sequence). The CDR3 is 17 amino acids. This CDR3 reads CAWSSGQATYSNQPQHF. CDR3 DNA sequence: TGTGCCTGGAGTAGTGGACAGGCTACCTATAGCAATCAGCCCCAGCATTTT.